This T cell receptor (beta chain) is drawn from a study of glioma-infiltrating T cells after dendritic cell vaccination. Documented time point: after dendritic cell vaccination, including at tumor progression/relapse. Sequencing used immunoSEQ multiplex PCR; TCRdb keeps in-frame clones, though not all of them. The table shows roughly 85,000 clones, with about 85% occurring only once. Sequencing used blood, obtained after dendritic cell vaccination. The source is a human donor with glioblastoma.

DNA for the CDR3: TGTGCCAGCAGCTTGTGGTTGGCGGGGGCTTACACAGATACGCAGTATTTT. This translates into CASSLWLAGAYTDTQYF. The rearrangement uses TRBV5-4 and TRBJ2-3; D might be TRBD2 (7 bases). This CDR3 is 17 amino acids long. Trimming took off 1 base at V and 2 bases at J, with 17 bases between the two ends. Germline-derived CDR1 and CDR2 are SGHNT and YYREEE (reference sequence).